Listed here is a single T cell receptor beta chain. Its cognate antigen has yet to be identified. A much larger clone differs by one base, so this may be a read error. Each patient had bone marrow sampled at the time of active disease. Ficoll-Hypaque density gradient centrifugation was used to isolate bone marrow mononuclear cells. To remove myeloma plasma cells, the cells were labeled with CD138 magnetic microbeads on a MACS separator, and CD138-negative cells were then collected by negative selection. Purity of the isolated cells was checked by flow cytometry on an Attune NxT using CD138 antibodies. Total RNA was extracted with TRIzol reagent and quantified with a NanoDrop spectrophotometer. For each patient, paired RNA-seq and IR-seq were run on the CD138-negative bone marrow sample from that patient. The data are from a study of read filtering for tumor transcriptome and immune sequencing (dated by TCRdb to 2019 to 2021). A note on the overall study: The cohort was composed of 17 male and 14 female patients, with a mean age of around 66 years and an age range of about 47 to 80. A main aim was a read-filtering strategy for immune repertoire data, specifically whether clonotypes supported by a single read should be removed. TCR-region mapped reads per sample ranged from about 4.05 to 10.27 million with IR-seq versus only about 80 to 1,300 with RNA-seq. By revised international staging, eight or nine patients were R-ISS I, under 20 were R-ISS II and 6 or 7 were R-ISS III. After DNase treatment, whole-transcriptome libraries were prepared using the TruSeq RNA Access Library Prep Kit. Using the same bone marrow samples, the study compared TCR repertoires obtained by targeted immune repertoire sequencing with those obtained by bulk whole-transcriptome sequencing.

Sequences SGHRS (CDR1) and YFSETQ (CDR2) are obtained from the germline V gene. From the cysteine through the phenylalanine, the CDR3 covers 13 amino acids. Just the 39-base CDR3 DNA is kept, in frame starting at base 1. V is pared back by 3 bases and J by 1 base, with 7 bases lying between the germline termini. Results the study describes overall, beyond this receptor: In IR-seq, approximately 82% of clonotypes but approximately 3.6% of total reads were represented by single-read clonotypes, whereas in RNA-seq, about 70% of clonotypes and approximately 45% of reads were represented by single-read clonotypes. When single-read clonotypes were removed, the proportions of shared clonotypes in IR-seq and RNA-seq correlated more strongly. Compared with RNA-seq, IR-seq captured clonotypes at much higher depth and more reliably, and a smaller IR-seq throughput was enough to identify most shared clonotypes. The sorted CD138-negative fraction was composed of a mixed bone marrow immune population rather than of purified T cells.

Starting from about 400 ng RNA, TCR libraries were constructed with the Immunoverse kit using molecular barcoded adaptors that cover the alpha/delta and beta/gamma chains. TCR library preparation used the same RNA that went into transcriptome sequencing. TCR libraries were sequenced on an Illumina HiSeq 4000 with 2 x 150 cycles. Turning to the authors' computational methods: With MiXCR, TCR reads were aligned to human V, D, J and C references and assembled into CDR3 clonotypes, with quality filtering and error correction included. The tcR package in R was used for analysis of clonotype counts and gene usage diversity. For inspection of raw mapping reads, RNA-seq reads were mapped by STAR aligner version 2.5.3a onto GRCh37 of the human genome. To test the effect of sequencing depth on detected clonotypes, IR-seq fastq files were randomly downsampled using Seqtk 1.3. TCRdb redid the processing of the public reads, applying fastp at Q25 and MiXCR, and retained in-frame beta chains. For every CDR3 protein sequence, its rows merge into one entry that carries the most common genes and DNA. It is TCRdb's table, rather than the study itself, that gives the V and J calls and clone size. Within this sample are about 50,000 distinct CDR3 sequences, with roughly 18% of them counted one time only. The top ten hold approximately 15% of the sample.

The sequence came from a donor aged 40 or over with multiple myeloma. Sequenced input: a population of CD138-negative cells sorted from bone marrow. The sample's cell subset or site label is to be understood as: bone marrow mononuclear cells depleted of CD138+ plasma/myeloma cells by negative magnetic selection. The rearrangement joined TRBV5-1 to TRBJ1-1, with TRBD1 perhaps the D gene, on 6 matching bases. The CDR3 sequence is CASSSGANTEAFF. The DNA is TGCGCCAGCAGCTCGGGGGCGAACACTGAAGCTTTCTTT.